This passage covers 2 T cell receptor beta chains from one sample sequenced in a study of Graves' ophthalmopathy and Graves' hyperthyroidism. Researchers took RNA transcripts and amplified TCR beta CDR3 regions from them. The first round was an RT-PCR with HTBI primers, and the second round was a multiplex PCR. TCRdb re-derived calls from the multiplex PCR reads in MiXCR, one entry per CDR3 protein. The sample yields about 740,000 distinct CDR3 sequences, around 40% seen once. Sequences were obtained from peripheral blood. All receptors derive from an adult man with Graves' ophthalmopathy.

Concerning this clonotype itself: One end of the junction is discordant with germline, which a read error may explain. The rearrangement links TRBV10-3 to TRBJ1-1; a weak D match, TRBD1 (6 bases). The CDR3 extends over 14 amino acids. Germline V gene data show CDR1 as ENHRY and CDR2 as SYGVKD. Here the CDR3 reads CASSLGQQSTEAFF. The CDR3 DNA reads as TGTGCCAGCAGTTTGGGACAACAGAGCACTGAAGCTTTCTTT.

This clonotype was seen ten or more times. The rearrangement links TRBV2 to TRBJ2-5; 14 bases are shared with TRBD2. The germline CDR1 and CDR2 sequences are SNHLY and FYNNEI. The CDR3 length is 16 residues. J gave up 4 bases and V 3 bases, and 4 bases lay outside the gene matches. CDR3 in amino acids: CASSESGLAGGETQYF. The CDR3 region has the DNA TGTGCCAGCAGTGAGTCAGGACTAGCGGGAGGAGAGACCCAGTACTTC.